This TCR beta chain was recovered during a study of blood T cell repertoires in COVID-19. Some clones are missing from TCRdb's copy, which holds only in-frame ones; the method was immunoSEQ multiplex PCR. The sample records around 60,000 clones, around 90% being singletons. The V gene's germline CDR1 is SQVTM and CDR2 ANQGSEA. The CDR3 extends over 13 amino acids. This clone was counted once. The V call is TRBV29-1, the J call TRBJ2-3, with 11 bases lining up with TRBD1. Sequenced sample: peripheral blood. This sequence was found in a man in his forties or fifties with active COVID-19. The DNA of the CDR3 is TGCACCGTCGGACAGGGGGCAACAGATACGCAGTATTTT. This translates into CTVGQGATDTQYF.